One sample yielded the 20 T cell receptor beta chains listed below, sequenced in a study of tumor-infiltrating lymphocytes in primary liver carcinoma. Reverse transcription of about 500 ng total RNA with a constant-region primer produced TCR beta cDNA. Libraries of TCR beta came from three nested multiplex PCR rounds with slightly modified ARM-PCR. A C-beta reverse primer and TRBV1-TRBV30 forward primers served in each of the first two PCR rounds, at ten to eleven cycles apiece. TCRdb reprocessed the multiplex PCR reads with MiXCR, giving one entry per CDR3 protein. This table holds 120,000 or so distinct CDR3 sequences, about 68% found once. Each 20-30 mg portion of unsorted bulk tissue served as the source for co-extraction of RNA and DNA. Sequenced: liver tumor tissue from sampling region 1. Subset noted: tumor region T1, superior pole. The receptor source for this set is a woman in her sixties with primary liver carcinoma and hepatitis B virus infection.

The chain uses TRBV28 and TRBJ2-3; perhaps TRBD2 as D (6 bases). Trimming stripped 8 bases from V and 3 bases from J, with 18 bases between. Germline CDR1 is MDHEN and CDR2 is SYDVKM. There are 15 residues in the CDR3. For the CDR3, the DNA is TGTGCCAGCCCCGGCGGGGTAATTAGAACAGATACGCAGTATTTT. As protein: CASPGGVIRTDTQYF.

Points on this clonotype: A read error may produce the germline difference seen at one junction end. The CDR3 region is CASSREPGAQETQYF. The CDR3 nucleotides read TGTGCCAGCAGCCGGGAACCAGGGGCCCAAGAGACCCAATACTTC. V is TRBV11-1 and J is TRBJ2-5; tentative D call: TRBD1 (6 bases). CDR1 and CDR2 (germline): SGHAT, FQDESV (reference sequence). The CDR3 spans 15 residues.

On this clonotype: The junction departs from the called germline gene at one end, perhaps through a read error. Here the CDR3 reads CSVAGGGIEAFF. The CDR3 nucleotides read TGTAGCGTTGCCGGGGGCGGCATTGAAGCTTTCTTT. This chain uses TRBV29-1 with TRBJ1-1; perhaps TRBD1 as D (6 bases). This CDR3 is built from 12 residues. Germline V gene data show CDR1 as SQVTM and CDR2 as ANQGSEA.

This clonotype showed up just a few times. A much larger clone differs by one base, so this may be a read error. Because it lacks the conserved phenylalanine or tryptophan at the end, this CDR3 is likely a read error. The chain has TRBV6-1 and TRBJ2-7, with TRBD1 identical over 9 bases. J lost 3 bases, V lost 6 bases, and 6 bases had no gene match. The CDR3 is made up of 14 amino acids. CDR1 and CDR2 (germline): MNHNS, SASEGT. CDR3 amino acids: CASSRTGEIYEQYL. CDR3 sequence (DNA): TGTGCCAGCAGCCGGACAGGGGAGATCTACGAGCAGTACCTC.

Points on this clonotype: A junction boundary mismatches the germline segment, possibly from a read error. CDR3 sequence reads: CANSPDRPDTQYF. The CDR3 DNA reads as TGTGCCAACAGCCCCGACCGCCCAGATACGCAGTATTTT. The chain joins TRBV11-2 to TRBJ2-3; D gene ambiguous. This CDR3 has 13 residues. Looked up from germline, CDR1 is SGHAT and CDR2 is FQNNGV.

In this sample, this clonotype turned up many times. The rearrangement uses TRBV7-9 and TRBJ1-4; 7 bases align to TRBD1. The length of the CDR3 is 17 residues. CDR1 and CDR2 from the germline V gene are SEHNR and FQNEAQ (reference sequence). V gave up 5 bases and J gave up 0 bases; unmatched junction bases: 9. CDR3 in amino acids: CASSHLDTGATNEKLFF. Here the CDR3 DNA reads TGTGCCAGCAGCCATCTCGATACAGGGGCAACTAATGAAAAACTGTTTTTT.

The chain is built from TRBV10-3 and TRBJ1-5, with D possibly TRBD1 on 6 matching bases. The CDR3 runs 18 residues. Trimming took 0 bases from V and 6 from J, leaving 21 bases between them. Germline V gene data show CDR1 as ENHRY and CDR2 as SYGVKD. CDR3 amino acids: CAISESSRGRGLIQPQHF. The CDR3 nucleotides read TGTGCCATCAGTGAGTCGAGCAGGGGTAGGGGCCTAATTCAGCCCCAGCATTTT.

In regard to this clonotype: One end of the junction fails to match germline, which may point to a read error. This CDR3 reads CASSEGGRTNEHFF. In DNA, the CDR3 is TGCGCCAGCAGTGAGGGTGGCAGGACCAATGAGCACTTCTTC. The chain links TRBV10-1 to TRBJ2-1, with D uncertain. Per the germline V gene, CDR1 is WNHNN and CDR2 is SYGVQD (reference sequence). The CDR3 length is 14 residues.

This clonotype was picked up many times. Given the absence of the conserved phenylalanine or tryptophan at the CDR3 end, a read error is likely. The chain uses TRBV11-3 and TRBJ2-3; no reliable D call. The germline V gene has CDR1 SGHNT and CDR2 YENEEA. The CDR3 covers 11 residues. Trimming took off 6 bases at V and 4 bases at J, with 5 bases between the two ends. The CDR3 coding sequence is TGTGCCAGCAGATACGCAGATACGCAGTATCTT. It specifies CASRYADTQYL.

As concerns this clonotype: It is likely a read error, because the conserved phenylalanine at the end of the CDR3 is missing. The V gene is TRBV5-4, the J gene TRBJ2-2; maybe TRBD2 (6 bases). The CDR3 consists of 16 residues. Trimming stripped 4 bases from V and 0 bases from J, with 13 bases between. Germline loops: CDR1 SGHNT, CDR2 YYREEE (reference sequence). The CDR3 region has the DNA TGTGCCAGCAGCCGACTCACTAGCTCGAACACCGGGGAGCTGTTTTAT. The encoded protein is CASSRLTSSNTGELFY.

As to this clonotype: A much larger clone lies a single base off, so this may be a read error. The CDR3 reads CTSSQDGRASTDTQYF. CDR3 nucleotides: TGCACCAGCAGCCAAGATGGGAGGGCTAGCACAGATACGCAGTATTTT. The J gene is TRBJ2-3, the V gene TRBV4-1; 7 nucleotides match TRBD2. CDR1 is MGHRA and CDR2 is YSYEKL in the germline V gene. CDR3 length equals 16 residues.

To note about this clonotype: A clone one base away is much larger, so this may be a read error. V gene TRBV29-1 combines with J gene TRBJ2-3; D uncertain. V was cut by 6 bases and J by 2 bases, with 24 bases left in between. Per germline, CDR1 SQVTM and CDR2 ANQGSEA. CDR3 length: 17 residues. The CDR3 sequence is CSVSRVLGTGNTDTQYF. CDR3 bases: TGCAGCGTGTCCCGAGTTCTTGGAACCGGAAACACAGATACGCAGTATTTT.

About this clonotype itself: A much more abundant neighbour one base away suggests this may be a read error. The chain uses TRBV6-5 and TRBJ1-1; the D gene is possibly TRBD1 (6 bases). V was pared by 5 bases and J by 12 bases, with 19 bases between. The germline gives CDR1 MNHEY, CDR2 SVGAGI. The CDR3 spans 13 residues. The DNA of the CDR3 is TGTGCCAGCAGTCTACCTTCGTACAGGGAAACTTTCTTT. This encodes CASSLPSYRETFF.

The V gene is TRBV4-2, the J gene TRBJ2-1, with D uncertain. CDR1 LGHNA and CDR2 YNFKEQ come from the germline V gene. V was pared by 2 bases and J by 10 bases, with 9 bases between. This CDR3 is built from 12 residues. As DNA, the CDR3 is TGTGCCAGCAGCCAACGTAACTCGGAGCAGTTCTTC. It encodes CASSQRNSEQFF.

Concerning this clonotype: A much larger clone sits a single nucleotide away, making a read error possible. The chain carries TRBV10-3 and TRBJ2-1; D may match TRBD1 or TRBD2 (5 bases each). The CDR3 has 15 amino acids. V lost 0 bases, J lost 6 bases, and 12 bases lay in between. The germline V gene has CDR1 ENHRY and CDR2 SYGVKD. This chain's CDR3 is CAISESSGQGNEQFF. The CDR3, as DNA: TGTGCCATCAGTGAGTCCAGCGGTCAGGGCAATGAGCAGTTCTTC.

This clonotype has a handful of counts. The V and J genes are TRBV28 and TRBJ2-7; D remains unclear. CDR1 is MDHEN and CDR2 is SYDVKM in the germline V gene. The CDR3 has 15 amino acids. The V end was cut by 5 bases, the J end by 2 bases, with 16 bases between. CDR3 DNA sequence: TGTGCCAGCAGTGGTACCGGGCCGGAGACCTACGAGCAGTACTTC. It encodes CASSGTGPETYEQYF.

Of note for this clonotype: Possible read error: a much larger clone is one base away. The chain couples TRBV6-5 to TRBJ1-5, with D uncertain. The CDR3 covers 15 residues. The ends were cut back, 4 bases at V and 5 bases at J, with 15 bases in the middle. Germline values: CDR1 MNHEY, CDR2 SVGAGI. The CDR3 region is CASSSSPSVYQPQHF. The CDR3 region has the DNA TGTGCCAGCAGTTCCTCCCCCTCGGTGTATCAGCCCCAGCATTTT.

This clonotype was counted ten times or more. The rearrangement links TRBV10-3 to TRBJ2-1; possible D gene TRBD1, 5 bases. V lost 5 bases and J 7 bases, leaving 12 bases between the germline ends. The CDR3 consists of 13 residues. CDR1 is ENHRY and CDR2 is SYGVKD in the germline V gene. The CDR3: CAISWNGQNEQFF. DNA for the CDR3: TGTGCCATCAGTTGGAACGGACAAAATGAGCAGTTCTTC.

This clonotype was detected only once. The V call is TRBV11-2, the J call TRBJ2-3; D is unresolved. The CDR3 runs to 18 residues. V lost 0 bases to trimming and J lost 2 bases, with 18 bases between them. Germline V gives CDR1 SGHAT, CDR2 FQNNGV. The CDR3 region has the DNA TGTGCCAGCAGCTTAGACGCGTACACGTCTAGAGTCACAGATACGCAGTATTTT. Translation: CASSLDAYTSRVTDTQYF.

The J gene is TRBJ2-3, the V gene TRBV5-4; D possibly corresponds to TRBD1 (5 bases). V was cut by 2 bases and J by 0 bases, with 7 bases left in between. CDR1 and CDR2 from the germline V gene are SGHNT and YYREEE (reference sequence). CDR3 length: 14 amino acids. CDR3 loop: CASSLGASTDTQYF. The CDR3 DNA reads TGTGCCAGCAGCTTAGGGGCTAGCACAGATACGCAGTATTTT.